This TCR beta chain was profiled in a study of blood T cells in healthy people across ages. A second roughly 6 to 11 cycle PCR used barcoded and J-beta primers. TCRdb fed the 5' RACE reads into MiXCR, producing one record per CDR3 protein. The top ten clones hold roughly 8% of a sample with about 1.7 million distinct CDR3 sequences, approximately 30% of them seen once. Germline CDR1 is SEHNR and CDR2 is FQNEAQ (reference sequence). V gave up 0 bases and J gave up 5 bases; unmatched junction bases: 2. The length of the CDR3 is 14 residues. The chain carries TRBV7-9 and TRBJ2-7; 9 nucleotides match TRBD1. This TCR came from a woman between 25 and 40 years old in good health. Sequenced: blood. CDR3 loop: CASSLAQGADEQYF. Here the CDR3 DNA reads TGTGCCAGCAGCTTAGCACAGGGGGCAGACGAGCAGTACTTC.